Listed here are 26 T cell receptor beta chains from one sample, sequenced in a study of CD4 T cells in relation to SARS-CoV-2 and coronaviruses. Assay used: immunoSEQ multiplex PCR; TCRdb lists only in-frame clones, some missing. The data contain around 28,000 clones, roughly 76% of them singletons. The antigens for these receptors are not known. The source material was memory CD4+ T cells from PBMCs, cultured in vitro. These receptor sequences come from an adult with COVID-19.

The chain carries TRBV9 and TRBJ2-2, with D uncertain. The germline V gene encodes CDR1 SGDLS and CDR2 YYNGEE. Trimming stripped 0 bases from V and 5 bases from J, with 8 bases between. The CDR3 sequence is 14 residues long. CDR3 protein: CASSVAMITGELFF. The CDR3 DNA reads TGTGCCAGCAGCGTAGCTATGATAACCGGGGAGCTGTTTTTT.

This clone was picked up a small number of times. CDR3 DNA: TGCGGCAGGGAGCATCGGTATGGGAATTCACCCCTCCACTTT. It specifies CGREHRYGNSPLHF. This rearrangement joins TRBV29-1 to TRBJ1-6, with D maybe TRBD1 (5 bases). Germline V gene data show CDR1 as SQVTM and CDR2 as ANQGSEA. The CDR3 runs 14 residues.

The genes are TRBV6-4 and TRBJ2-3; unclear D gene. This CDR3 has 14 amino acids. From germline, CDR1 is MRHNA and CDR2 SNTAGT. With 4 bases removed from V and 2 bases from J, the gap between germline ends came to 10 bases. CDR3 amino acids: CASSVEPYTDTQYF. The CDR3 DNA follows: TGTGCCAGCAGTGTAGAACCTTACACAGATACGCAGTATTTT.

The rearrangement joins TRBV4-2 to TRBJ2-5; 7 bases fit TRBD1. The CDR3 sequence is 14 residues long. The V segment lost 2 bases and the J segment 4 bases; nucleotides outside the gene matches: 4. CDR1 LGHNA and CDR2 YNFKEQ come from the germline V gene. The CDR3 bases are TGTGCCAGCAGCCAAAGAGGGGGCCTAGAGACCCAGTACTTC. As protein: CASSQRGGLETQYF.

In its sample, this clone was seen once. The gene calls are TRBV14 and TRBJ2-7, with D perhaps being TRBD1 or TRBD2 (5 bases each). The CDR3 contains 14 residues. CDR1 is SGHDN, CDR2 FVKESK, per germline. Trimming cost V 3 bases and J 2 bases, with 11 bases left between them. This CDR3 is CASSQTGRPYEQYF. In DNA, the CDR3 is TGTGCCAGCAGCCAGACGGGACGACCCTACGAGCAGTACTTC.

This clone rates as medium-sized. This CDR3 is also generated by other DNA sequences in the sample. The chain joins TRBV6-4 to TRBJ2-1; 12 bases align to TRBD2. The CDR3 extends over 15 amino acids. CDR1 and CDR2 (germline): MRHNA, SNTAGT. The V segment lost 0 bases and the J segment 6 bases; nucleotides outside the gene matches: 0. The CDR3 nucleotides read TGTGCCAGCAGTGACTCGACTAGCGGGAGCAATGAGCAGTTCTTC. It is translated as CASSDSTSGSNEQFF.

The V gene is TRBV5-5, the J gene TRBJ2-7, with D perhaps given as TRBD1 or TRBD2 (6 bases each). In germline, CDR1 is SGHKS, CDR2 YYEKEE (reference sequence). The CDR3 runs 15 residues. V was pared by 5 bases and J by 2 bases, with 17 bases between. The CDR3 is CASRRPGATPYEQYF. The CDR3 DNA reads as TGTGCCAGCAGACGTCCGGGGGCAACCCCCTACGAGCAGTACTTC.

This CDR3 reads CASRDPNEKLFF. Written as DNA, the CDR3 is TGTGCCAGCAGGGACCCAAATGAAAAACTGTTTTTT. This chain links TRBV2 with TRBJ1-4; D is undetermined. The germline V gene encodes CDR1 SNHLY and CDR2 FYNNEI. This CDR3 is built from 12 residues. V lost 6 bases, J lost 5 bases, and 7 bases lay in between.

The chain uses TRBV27 and TRBJ2-3; D possibly corresponds to TRBD2 (6 bases). The CDR3 contains 17 residues. V gave up 1 base and J gave up 2 bases, with 16 bases separating them. From germline, CDR1 is MNHEY and CDR2 SMNVEV (reference sequence). This CDR3 is CASSLFGAGGFTDTQYF. As DNA, the CDR3 is TGTGCCAGCAGTTTATTTGGGGCCGGGGGTTTCACAGATACGCAGTATTTT.

V and J are TRBV29-1 and TRBJ2-7, with unresolved D. Germline V gene sequence: CDR1 SQVTM, CDR2 ANQGSEA. The V end was cut by 5 bases, the J end by 0 bases, with 17 bases between. This CDR3 spans 15 amino acids. CDR3 nucleotide sequence: TGCAGCGTTTTGGGCAGCGCTTCGAGCTCCTACGAGCAGTACTTC. It translates to CSVLGSASSSYEQYF.

This chain joins TRBV5-5 and TRBJ2-7; 8 nucleotides align to TRBD2. Trimming cost V 0 bases and J 5 bases; bases outside gene matches: 13. Germline V lookup: CDR1 SGHKS, CDR2 YYEKEE (reference sequence). This CDR3 is built from 17 residues. The CDR3 region has the DNA TGTGCCAGCAGCTTGGCCGTGATTTCCGGGACTAGTAACGAGCAGTACTTC. Encoded protein: CASSLAVISGTSNEQYF. Complete variable domain (other parts from reference TRBV5-5 and TRBJ2-7): DAGVTQSPTHLIKTRGQQVTLRCSPISGHKSVSWYQQVLGQGPQFIFQYYEKEERGRGNFPDRFSARQFPNYSSELNVNALLLGDSALYLCASSLAVISGTSNEQYFGPGTRLTVT.

The chain joins TRBV5-6 to TRBJ1-5, with 7 nucleotides matching TRBD1. The CDR3 extends over 15 amino acids. V lost 2 bases to trimming and J lost 4 bases; unmatched junction nucleotides: 6. Germline CDR1 reads SGHDT; CDR2 reads YYEEEE. The DNA for the CDR3 is TGTGCCAGCAGCTTAATGACAGGGAATAATCAGCCCCAGCATTTT. Translated: CASSLMTGNNQPQHF.

This sequence joins TRBV10-3 and TRBJ2-5; 11 nucleotides agree with TRBD2. CDR1 and CDR2 from the germline V gene are ENHRY and SYGVKD. CDR3 length equals 16 residues. The V gene end was trimmed by 0 bases and the J gene end by 4 bases; junction bases not matched to a gene: 4. As DNA, the CDR3 is TGTGCCATCAGTGAGTCGGGACTAGCGGACAGAGAGACCCAGTACTTC. Translation: CAISESGLADRETQYF.

The chain recombines TRBV25-1 with TRBJ1-4; the D gene is possibly TRBD1 (5 bases). The V and J ends lost 6 bases and 7 bases respectively, with 15 bases between them. This CDR3 is 14 amino acids long. Per the germline V gene, CDR1 is MGHDK and CDR2 is SYGVNS. The CDR3 loop is CASRTDLPPEKLFF. In DNA form, the CDR3 reads TGTGCCAGCAGGACAGACTTACCTCCTGAAAAACTGTTTTTT.

The CDR3 nucleotides read TGTGCCAGCAGTTTTAGCAGGGGGCACGAGCAGTACTTC. Translation: CASSFSRGHEQYF. The rearrangement links TRBV27 to TRBJ2-7, with 8 bases identical to TRBD1. There are 13 residues in the CDR3. The ends lost 3 bases at V and 5 bases at J; junction bases unmatched: 3. Germline CDR1 MNHEY, CDR2 SMNVEV (reference sequence).

This rearrangement joins TRBV19 to TRBJ2-1, with D perhaps matching TRBD2 (6 bases). The CDR3 sequence is 15 residues long. The V and J ends lost 3 bases and 12 bases respectively, with 21 bases between them. Germline V gene sequence: CDR1 LNHDA, CDR2 SQIVND (reference sequence). The CDR3 spells CASSIMSSVRELQFF. The CDR3 region has the DNA TGTGCCAGTAGTATTATGTCTAGCGTACGCGAGTTGCAGTTCTTC.

J is TRBJ1-2 and V is TRBV7-2; TRBD1 aligns across 8 bases. The CDR3 sequence is 13 residues long. Germline-derived CDR1 and CDR2 are SGHTA and FQGNSA. V dropped 4 bases and J dropped 3; count of bases not matched to a gene: 1. This CDR3 is CASSSGQDYGYTF. The CDR3 coding sequence is TGTGCCAGCAGCTCGGGACAGGACTATGGCTACACCTTC.

The gene calls are TRBV27 and TRBJ1-6; TRBD1 matches at 7 bases. The J segment lost 5 bases and the V segment lost 3 bases, leaving 4 bases of the junction unmatched. Germline assignment: CDR1 MNHEY and CDR2 SMNVEV (reference sequence). CDR3 size: 15 residues. As DNA, the CDR3 is TGTGCCAGCAGTTTGGAGGGACAGAATAATTCACCCCTCCACTTT. The encoded protein is CASSLEGQNNSPLHF.

The count of this clone is one. The chain is built from TRBV20-1 and TRBJ2-1; perhaps TRBD1 as D (5 bases). The CDR3 covers 11 residues. Per the germline V gene, CDR1 is DFQATT and CDR2 is SNEGSKA (reference sequence). V was cut by 6 bases and J by 12 bases, with 15 bases left in between. CDR3 sequence reads: CSADKLRGQFF. The CDR3 DNA reads as TGCAGTGCAGACAAACTAAGGGGGCAGTTCTTC.

The V and J genes are TRBV29-1 and TRBJ1-2; 7 bases are shared with TRBD1. The junction had 9 bases not matched to a gene; V was cut back by 3 bases and J by 2 bases. Looked up from germline, CDR1 is SQVTM and CDR2 is ANQGSEA. This CDR3 spans 15 amino acids. CDR3 sequence reads: CSVERQGFRNYGYTF. CDR3 DNA sequence: TGCAGCGTTGAGAGACAGGGATTCCGGAACTATGGCTACACCTTC.

The CDR3 loop is CASSLLPIVTGYTF. In nucleotides, the CDR3 is TGTGCCAGCAGTTTACTACCGATAGTAACGGGCTACACCTTC. The rearrangement uses TRBV28 and TRBJ1-2; no definite D call. Germline CDR1 and CDR2: MDHEN and SYDVKM. The CDR3 contains 14 residues. The V end lost 2 bases, the J end lost 8 bases, and 15 bases lay between the germline ends.

The rearrangement uses TRBV27 and TRBJ2-1; weak D call: TRBD1 (5 bases). Trimming shortened V by 8 bases and J by 7 bases, and 18 bases separated the two germline ends. Germline CDR1 reads MNHEY; CDR2 reads SMNVEV (reference sequence). CDR3 length equals 14 residues. CDR3 nucleotide sequence: TGTGCCAGCTCGCCGCTTGCAGGGATGAATGAGCAGTTCTTC. Protein sequence: CASSPLAGMNEQFF.

The chain carries TRBV5-1 and TRBJ2-3; TRBD2 agrees at 14 bases. The CDR3 consists of 17 residues. V was pared by 5 bases and J by 6 bases, with 11 bases of the junction left unmatched. CDR1 and CDR2 (germline): SGHRS, YFSETQ. This CDR3 reads CASSIGWGLAGADTQYF. The DNA of the CDR3 is TGCGCCAGCAGTATAGGGTGGGGACTAGCGGGAGCGGATACGCAGTATTTT.

This clone has more than one count but fewer than ten. The chain carries TRBV7-3 and TRBJ2-7; TRBD2 matches at 8 bases. J gave up 0 bases and V 5 bases, and 3 bases lay outside the gene matches. This CDR3 has 14 residues. CDR1 is SGHTA, CDR2 FQGTGA, per germline. The CDR3 coding sequence is TGTGCCAGCAGCCGGGGGGGCAGCTCCTACGAGCAGTACTTC. Residues: CASSRGGSSYEQYF.

The chain couples TRBV7-2 to TRBJ2-7; D unclear. Between the trimmed V and J ends, which lost 1 base and 2 bases, there was a span of 12 bases. There are 15 residues in the CDR3. The germline gives CDR1 SGHTA, CDR2 FQGNSA. The DNA for the CDR3 is TGTGCCAGCAGCTTAGGGGCAGGTTTTCCCTACGAGCAGTACTTC. Residues: CASSLGAGFPYEQYF.

This clone was detected only a few times. The chain is built from TRBV7-3 and TRBJ2-1; D remains unclear. From germline, CDR1 is SGHTA and CDR2 FQGTGA. The V and J ends lost 2 bases and 3 bases respectively, with 5 bases between them. The CDR3 has 13 residues. Here the CDR3 DNA reads TGTGCCAGCAGCTTACTAGGCTACAATGAGCAGTTCTTC. Translating it yields CASSLLGYNEQFF. The full variable domain, with the rest looked up from reference TRBV7-3 and TRBJ2-1, is GAGVSQTPSNKVTEKGKYVELRCDPISGHTALYWYRQSLGQGPEFLIYFQGTGAADDSGLPNDRFFAVRPEGSVSTLKIQRTERGDSAVYLCASSLLGYNEQFFGPGTRLTVL.